Listed below are T cell receptor beta chains from one sample, sequenced in a study of MAIT cells during Salmonella Paratyphi A infection. TCRdb fed the 5' RACE reads into MiXCR, producing one record per CDR3 protein. The sample holds 450 to 700 distinct CDR3 sequences; around a quarter are singletons and the top ten take around 25%. The sample was MAIT cells from blood, taken at the last sampling point of the challenge study. The origin of the receptors is a person between 18 and 75 years old who was deliberately infected with Salmonella Paratyphi A in a paratyphoid fever challenge study. Each CDR3 is given with its conserved first and last residue. Each record gives: V gene, clone size, D gene, J gene, CDR3 protein, CDR3 DNA. D genes are given only for firm matches. Rows give clone size only sometimes, using once, few, many, or a class for an expanded clone.

TRBV20-1	medium-sized	TRBD2	TRBJ2-1	CSARRLAGDYNEQFF	TGCAGTGCTAGAAGACTAGCGGGAGACTACAATGAGCAGTTCTTC
TRBV21-1	-	-	TRBJ2-1	CASSKGRRTSGSNEQFF	TGTGCCAGCAGCAAAGGTCGGCGGACTAGCGGGAGTAATGAGCAGTTCTTC
TRBV6-4	-	TRBD2	TRBJ2-3	CASSGGAGGTDTQYF	TGTGCCAGCAGTGGAGGAGCGGGAGGAACAGATACGCAGTATTTT
TRBV7-3	few	-	TRBJ2-6	CASSLRGSGANVLTF	TGTGCCAGCAGCTTAAGAGGATCTGGGGCCAACGTCCTGACTTTC
TRBV12-3/TRBV12-4	few	-	TRBJ1-5	CASSLDGGNQPQHF	TGTGCCAGCAGTTTAGACGGGGGCAATCAGCCCCAGCATTTT
TRBV27	medium-sized	TRBD2	TRBJ2-7	CASSYGAGVWEQYF	TGTGCCAGCAGTTACGGAGCGGGAGTTTGGGAGCAGTACTTC
TRBV6-6	-	TRBD1	TRBJ2-2	CASTVEQGLINTGELFF	TGTGCCAGCACCGTAGAACAGGGGTTAATAAACACCGGGGAGCTGTTTTTT
TRBV10-3	-	-	TRBJ2-2	CAISDRDTGELFF	TGTGCCATCAGTGACAGGGACACCGGGGAGCTGTTTTTT
TRBV20-1	few	-	TRBJ2-2	CSARWGQRDTGELFF	TGCAGTGCTAGATGGGGACAGCGGGACACCGGGGAGCTGTTTTTT
TRBV6-4	-	-	TRBJ1-2	CASSVEGDAQAYTF	TGTGCCAGCAGTGTTGAAGGGGACGCACAGGCCTACACCTTC
TRBV6-4	-	-	TRBJ2-2	CASSEEQGNTGELFF	TGTGCCAGCAGTGAGGAGCAAGGGAACACCGGGGAGCTGTTTTTT
TRBV20-1	medium-sized	TRBD2	TRBJ2-7	CSARNPSGIYEQYF	TGCAGTGCTAGAAACCCTAGCGGGATCTACGAGCAGTACTTC
TRBV20-1	hyperexpanded	TRBD2	TRBJ2-5	CSARDIAGFQETQYF	TGCAGTGCTAGAGATATAGCGGGTTTCCAAGAGACCCAGTACTTC
TRBV20-1	-	TRBD1	TRBJ2-5	CSARPPTGERETQYF	TGCAGTGCTCGGCCCCCGACAGGGGAACGAGAGACCCAGTACTTC
TRBV20-1	medium-sized	TRBD2	TRBJ2-7	CSARSGLDFYEQYF	TGCAGTGCTAGGTCGGGACTAGATTTCTACGAGCAGTACTTC
TRBV6-4	few	-	TRBJ2-3	CASSADGDTDTQYF	TGTGCCAGCAGTGCGGACGGAGACACAGATACGCAGTATTTT
TRBV6-4	large	-	TRBJ1-1	CASSEQGNTEAFF	TGTGCCAGCAGTGAACAGGGGAACACTGAAGCTTTCTTT
TRBV6-4	few	-	TRBJ2-2	CASSDSSSGELFF	TGTGCCAGCAGTGACTCTAGCTCCGGGGAGCTGTTTTTT
TRBV6-1	medium-sized	-	TRBJ1-1	CASSPSTENTEAFF	TGTGCCAGCAGTCCCTCGACCGAAAACACTGAAGCTTTCTTT
TRBV18	once	-	TRBJ1-1	CASSPTQVDDTEAFF	TGTGCCAGCTCACCCACTCAGGTCGACGACACTGAAGCTTTCTTT
TRBV24-1	-	-	TRBJ2-3	CATSGGIGTDTQYF	TGTGCCACCAGTGGAGGGATCGGAACAGATACGCAGTATTTT
TRBV10-3	-	-	TRBJ2-2	CAISGTDTGELFF	TGTGCCATCAGTGGGACAGACACCGGGGAGCTGTTTTTT
TRBV6-4	large	TRBD1	TRBJ2-2	CASRPGQGDTGELFF	TGTGCCAGCAGACCGGGACAGGGGGACACCGGGGAGCTGTTTTTT
TRBV4-2	few	-	TRBJ2-6	CASSQDNSGANVLTF	TGTGCCAGCAGCCAAGACAACTCTGGGGCCAACGTCCTGACTTTC
TRBV6-4	medium-sized	-	TRBJ2-2	CASSRDGTGELFF	TGTGCCAGCAGTAGGGACGGCACCGGGGAGCTGTTTTTT
TRBV15	large	TRBD2	TRBJ2-7	CATSSPGLAGPYEQYF	TGTGCCACCAGCTCCCCCGGACTAGCGGGCCCCTACGAGCAGTACTTC
TRBV7-3	large	-	TRBJ2-4	CASSLKGQGLAKNIQYF	TGTGCCAGCAGCTTAAAGGGTCAGGGTTTAGCCAAAAACATTCAGTACTTC
TRBV7-2	few	-	TRBJ1-4	CASSPSRGANEKLFF	TGTGCCAGCAGCCCCTCCCGGGGGGCCAATGAAAAACTGTTTTTT
TRBV6-4	hyperexpanded	TRBD1	TRBJ2-2	CASSDSQGENTGELFF	TGTGCCAGCAGTGACTCCCAGGGGGAGAACACCGGGGAGCTGTTTTTT
TRBV19	-	-	TRBJ2-1	CASSMGSEPYNEQFF	TGTGCCAGTAGTATGGGCAGCGAACCCTACAATGAGCAGTTCTTC
TRBV6-4	large	-	TRBJ2-2	CASSDSDTGELFF	TGTGCCAGCAGTGACTCAGACACCGGGGAGCTGTTTTTT
TRBV24-1	-	-	TRBJ2-2	CATSDFEVTGELFF	TGTGCCACCAGTGATTTCGAGGTAACCGGGGAGCTGTTTTTT
TRBV20-1	-	TRBD2	TRBJ2-1	CSARGLAGDINEQFF	TGCAGTGCTAGGGGACTAGCGGGAGATATCAATGAGCAGTTCTTC
TRBV18	-	-	TRBJ2-7	CASSPGTSYEQYF	TGTGCCAGCTCACCCGGCACTTCCTACGAGCAGTACTTC
TRBV11-2	-	TRBD1	TRBJ2-3	CASSLVGAFSDRGITDTQYF	TGTGCCAGCAGCTTAGTGGGCGCCTTCTCGGACAGGGGGATCACAGATACGCAGTATTTT
TRBV7-4	-	-	TRBJ1-5	CASSFKRISNQPQHF	TGTGCCAGCAGCTTTAAGAGGATTAGCAATCAGCCCCAGCATTTT
TRBV6-1	-	-	TRBJ2-5	CASSEAAGTQETQYF	TGTGCCAGCAGTGAAGCGGCAGGGACCCAAGAGACCCAGTACTTC
TRBV21-1	-	-	TRBJ1-5	CASSVGNQPQHF	TGTGCCAGCAGCGTGGGGAATCAGCCCCAGCATTTT
TRBV6-4	-	TRBD2	TRBJ2-1	CASSGTSGSNEQFF	TGTGCCAGCAGTGGGACTAGCGGGAGCAATGAGCAGTTCTTC
TRBV15	few	TRBD1	TRBJ2-7	CATSRRTGTGGVEQYF	TGTGCCACCAGCAGACGTACCGGGACAGGGGGCGTCGAGCAGTACTTC
TRBV6-4	-	-	TRBJ2-3	CASSDSPGTDTQYF	TGTGCCAGCAGTGACTCGCCGGGCACAGATACGCAGTATTTT
TRBV20-1	-	TRBD1	TRBJ1-5	CSARRGGLSNQPQHF	TGCAGTGCTAGGAGAGGGGGCTTAAGCAATCAGCCCCAGCATTTT
TRBV20-1	medium-sized	TRBD2	TRBJ2-7	CSARGLLTSGDSYEQYF	TGCAGTGCTAGAGGTCTTTTAACTAGCGGTGATTCCTACGAGCAGTACTTC
TRBV6-4	large	TRBD1	TRBJ2-1	CASSGAGGSYNEQFF	TGTGCCAGCAGTGGGGCAGGGGGCTCCTACAATGAGCAGTTCTTC
TRBV24-1	few	-	TRBJ2-7	CATSEPQGRYSGPPYEQYF	TGTGCCACCAGTGAACCACAGGGCAGATACAGCGGGCCACCCTACGAGCAGTACTTC
TRBV6-1	medium-sized	-	TRBJ1-5	CASSEGYSNQPQHF	TGTGCCAGCAGTGAGGGATATAGCAATCAGCCCCAGCATTTT
TRBV5-1	large	TRBD2	TRBJ2-1	CASSLAGGEGYNEQFF	TGCGCCAGCAGCCTCGCCGGGGGGGAGGGCTACAATGAGCAGTTCTTC
TRBV5-1	-	-	TRBJ2-7	CASSLVGGGNEQYF	TGCGCCAGCAGCTTGGTTGGTGGGGGAAACGAGCAGTACTTC
TRBV5-6	hyperexpanded	-	TRBJ1-5	CASSPFETGRNQPQHF	TGTGCCAGCAGCCCATTCGAAACAGGACGCAATCAGCCCCAGCATTTT
TRBV28	few	-	TRBJ2-2	CASQGGREAGELFF	TGTGCCTCCCAGGGGGGGAGGGAAGCCGGGGAGCTGTTTTTT
TRBV6-4	few	TRBD2	TRBJ2-1	CASSETSGPHNEQFF	TGTGCCAGCAGTGAGACTAGCGGGCCTCACAATGAGCAGTTCTTC
TRBV28	few	-	TRBJ2-5	CASSPGETQYF	TGTGCCAGCAGTCCCGGAGAGACCCAGTACTTC
TRBV20-1	-	TRBD2	TRBJ2-3	CSAEIAGGSVTDTQYF	TGCAGTGCCGAAATAGCGGGAGGGTCGGTCACAGATACGCAGTATTTT
TRBV20-1	-	-	TRBJ1-5	CSARGTGSYQPQHF	TGCAGTGCTAGAGGCACAGGGAGCTATCAGCCCCAGCATTTT
TRBV6-1	large	TRBD2	TRBJ2-3	CASSGLAGATDTQYF	TGTGCCAGCAGTGGACTAGCGGGAGCCACAGATACGCAGTATTTT
TRBV4-2	few	-	TRBJ2-6	CASSPGETSGANVLTF	TGTGCCAGCAGCCCTGGGGAGACCTCTGGGGCCAACGTCCTGACTTTC
TRBV6-4	hyperexpanded	TRBD1	TRBJ2-1	CASSDGTGGNEQFF	TGTGCCAGCAGTGACGGGACAGGGGGCAATGAGCAGTTCTTC
TRBV20-1	medium-sized	-	TRBJ2-7	CSARGQADYEQYF	TGCAGTGCTAGAGGACAAGCAGATTATGAGCAGTACTTC